This T cell receptor beta chain emerged from a study of cytomegalovirus exposure and HLA in healthy donors. Notes on the study in general: A later analysis revealed that TCR association rates differed between HLA loci, peaking at DRB1 and bottoming out at HLA-C. Most TCR sequences were rare, but some public TCRs occurred in many donors. Certain sequence variants were highly shared and formed a cluster, and this cluster was likely a sequencing artifact.

The count of this clone is one. Its matching antigen is unknown. PCR was performed using 60 Vbeta and 13 Jbeta primers. TCRdb's table, derived via immunoSEQ multiplex PCR, lists solely in-frame clones and lacks some. Here the sample spans roughly 110,000 clones, 71% being singletons. V lost 4 bases and J 4 bases, leaving 10 bases between the germline ends. CDR3 length: 13 amino acids. The germline CDR1 and CDR2 sequences are SGHRS and YFSETQ. The TCR comes from a female donor in good health and CMV-seronegative. The sequencing sample was made of PBMCs. The chain combines TRBV5-1 with TRBJ2-3; D remains unclear. The chain's CDR3 is CASSPDYSDTQYF. CDR3 DNA: TGCGCCAGCAGCCCAGATTATTCAGATACGCAGTATTTT.